This T cell receptor beta chain was profiled in a study of T-cell reconstitution after alpha-beta-depleted transplantation in children. Germline-derived CDR1 and CDR2 are MNHEY and SVGAGI. CDR3 length: 11 amino acids. With 4 bases removed from V and 9 bases from J, the gap between germline ends came to 9 bases. Study-level findings and limits: Newly produced T cells mostly accounted for T-cell counts and diversity one year post-transplant.

Comments on this clonotype: Antigen unknown.

This sample's TCRbeta library carried unique molecular identifier barcodes. TCRdb reprocessed the PCR reads via MiXCR and lists one record per CDR3 protein. The sample contains approximately 47,000 distinct CDR3 sequences, roughly half of which appear only once. The receptor comes from a boy under two years old with SCID, due to receive a stem cell transplant. The rearrangement uses TRBV6-5 and TRBJ1-1; D is undetermined. The sample consisted of peripheral blood, taken before TCRalphabeta/CD19-depleted stem cell transplant. The CDR3 nucleotides read TGTGCCAGCAGTTTCCGACGGAAAGCTTTCTTT. It codes for CASSFRRKAFF.